The 10 T cell receptor beta chains below all came from one sample that was sequenced in a study of T cell responses to AZD1222 COVID-19 vaccine. Sequencing was performed with immunoSEQ multiplex PCR; in TCRdb, only in-frame clones are kept and a portion is missing. The sample includes around 100,000 clones, around nine tenths of them seen just once. The specimen was peripheral blood, collected on day 0 of AZD1222 vaccination. The receptors were sampled from an adult in good health.

V and J are TRBV19 and TRBJ2-5; D is perhaps TRBD1 or TRBD2 (5 bases each). CDR1 and CDR2 from the germline V gene are LNHDA and SQIVND (reference sequence). There are 15 residues in the CDR3. V lost 5 bases and J 1 base, leaving 14 bases between the germline ends. The CDR3 nucleotides are TGTGCCAGTAGTTACATACCCGGGACCCAAGAGACCCAGTACTTC. This translates into CASSYIPGTQETQYF.

V and J are TRBV19 and TRBJ1-2; D is possibly TRBD1 (5 bases). Trimming stripped 1 base from V and 3 bases from J, with 18 bases between. CDR1 is LNHDA, CDR2 SQIVND, per germline (reference sequence). The CDR3 runs 17 residues. As DNA, the CDR3 is TGTGCCAGTAGTATAGTGAGGGGCAGGAGAGGATACTATGGCTACACCTTC. Its protein is CASSIVRGRRGYYGYTF.

The chain carries TRBV21-1 and TRBJ2-1; the table's TRBD2 call for D was not verified on the DNA. TRBV21-1 is termed a pseudogene. This CDR3 has 19 residues. The CDR3 DNA sequence: TGTGCCAGCAGCAGCATGGTCCCGCCAAAGCGTCCCTCCTACAATGAGCAGTTCTTC. Its translation: CASSSMVPPKRPSYNEQFF.

The V gene is TRBV7-9, the J gene TRBJ2-7; D might be TRBD2 (5 bases). CDR1 is SEHNR, CDR2 FQNEAQ, per germline (reference sequence). The V end lost 5 bases, the J end lost 1 base, and 9 bases lay between the germline ends. This CDR3 comprises 13 residues. CDR3: CASSPSGSYEQYF. CDR3 in DNA: TGTGCCAGCAGCCCCTCGGGGTCCTACGAGCAGTACTTC.

The genes are TRBV28 and TRBJ2-3, with D hard to call. Germline loops: CDR1 MDHEN, CDR2 SYDVKM. The CDR3 contains 14 residues. V was pared by 4 bases and J by 1 base, with 9 bases between. The CDR3 nucleotides are TGTGCCAGCAGTTCCCTGGGCGGCACAGATACGCAGTATTTT. As protein: CASSSLGGTDTQYF.

The CDR3 is CASSPPFGGTGELFF. DNA of the CDR3: TGTGCCAGCTCACCACCCTTCGGGGGCACCGGGGAGCTGTTTTTT. The V call is TRBV18, the J call TRBJ2-2; tentative D call: TRBD2 (6 bases). The V end lost 0 bases, the J end lost 4 bases, and 9 bases lay between the germline ends. The CDR3 length is 15 residues. The germline CDR1 and CDR2 sequences are KGHSH and LQKENI.

The chain has TRBV5-1 and TRBJ2-1; D is ambiguous. Trimming took 4 bases from V and 5 from J, leaving 7 bases between them. Germline V lookup: CDR1 SGHRS, CDR2 YFSETQ. The length of the CDR3 is 12 residues. The CDR3 spells CASSPAHNEQFF. The CDR3 region has the DNA TGCGCCAGCAGCCCGGCCCACAATGAGCAGTTCTTC.

J is TRBJ2-3 and V is TRBV5-5, with no clear D. Germline CDR1 and CDR2: SGHKS and YYEKEE (reference sequence). V was cut by 0 bases and J by 0 bases, with 8 bases left in between. The CDR3 sequence is 15 residues long. CDR3 in DNA: TGTGCCAGCAGCTTGGACACCTCTAGCACAGATACGCAGTATTTT. It translates to CASSLDTSSTDTQYF.

This chain joins TRBV21-1 and TRBJ2-7. TRBV21-1 is given as a pseudogene. This CDR3 is built from 11 residues. CDR3 region: CASTPTYEQYF. As DNA, the CDR3 is TGTGCCAGCACCCCCACGTACGAGCAGTACTTC.

The chain recombines TRBV5-1 with TRBJ2-1; possibly TRBD2 for D (6 bases). CDR3 size: 15 residues. Germline CDR1 SGHRS, CDR2 YFSETQ. V was pared by 0 bases and J by 2 bases, with 9 bases between. CDR3 in DNA: TGCGCCAGCAGCTTGGGGCGGGGAGCCTACAATGAGCAGTTCTTC. It yields the protein CASSLGRGAYNEQFF.